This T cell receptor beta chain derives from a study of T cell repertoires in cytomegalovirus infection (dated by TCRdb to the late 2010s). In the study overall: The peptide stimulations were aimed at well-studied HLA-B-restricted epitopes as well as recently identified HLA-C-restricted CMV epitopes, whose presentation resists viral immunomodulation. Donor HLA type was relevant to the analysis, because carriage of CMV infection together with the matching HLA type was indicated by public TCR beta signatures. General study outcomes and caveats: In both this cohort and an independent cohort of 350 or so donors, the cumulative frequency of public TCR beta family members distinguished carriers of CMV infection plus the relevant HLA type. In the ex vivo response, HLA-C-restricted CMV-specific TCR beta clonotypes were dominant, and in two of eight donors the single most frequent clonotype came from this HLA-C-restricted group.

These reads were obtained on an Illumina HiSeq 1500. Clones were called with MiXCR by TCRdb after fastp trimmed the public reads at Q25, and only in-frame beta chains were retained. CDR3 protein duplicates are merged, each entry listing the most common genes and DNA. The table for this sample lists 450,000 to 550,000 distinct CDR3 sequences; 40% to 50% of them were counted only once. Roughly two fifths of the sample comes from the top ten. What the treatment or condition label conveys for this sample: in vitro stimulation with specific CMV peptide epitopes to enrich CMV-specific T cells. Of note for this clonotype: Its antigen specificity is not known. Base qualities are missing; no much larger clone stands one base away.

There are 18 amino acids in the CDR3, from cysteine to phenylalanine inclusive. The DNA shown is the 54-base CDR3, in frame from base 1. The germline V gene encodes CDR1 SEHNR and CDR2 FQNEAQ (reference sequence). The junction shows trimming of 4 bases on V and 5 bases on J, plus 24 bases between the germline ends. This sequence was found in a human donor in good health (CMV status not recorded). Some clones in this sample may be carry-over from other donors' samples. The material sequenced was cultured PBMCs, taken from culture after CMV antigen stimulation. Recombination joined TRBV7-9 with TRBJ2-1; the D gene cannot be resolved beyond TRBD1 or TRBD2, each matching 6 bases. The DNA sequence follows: TGTGCCAGCAGCTCACAAAGACGGAGGGCAGGGGCCCACAATGAGCAGTTCTTC. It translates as CASSSQRRRAGAHNEQFF.